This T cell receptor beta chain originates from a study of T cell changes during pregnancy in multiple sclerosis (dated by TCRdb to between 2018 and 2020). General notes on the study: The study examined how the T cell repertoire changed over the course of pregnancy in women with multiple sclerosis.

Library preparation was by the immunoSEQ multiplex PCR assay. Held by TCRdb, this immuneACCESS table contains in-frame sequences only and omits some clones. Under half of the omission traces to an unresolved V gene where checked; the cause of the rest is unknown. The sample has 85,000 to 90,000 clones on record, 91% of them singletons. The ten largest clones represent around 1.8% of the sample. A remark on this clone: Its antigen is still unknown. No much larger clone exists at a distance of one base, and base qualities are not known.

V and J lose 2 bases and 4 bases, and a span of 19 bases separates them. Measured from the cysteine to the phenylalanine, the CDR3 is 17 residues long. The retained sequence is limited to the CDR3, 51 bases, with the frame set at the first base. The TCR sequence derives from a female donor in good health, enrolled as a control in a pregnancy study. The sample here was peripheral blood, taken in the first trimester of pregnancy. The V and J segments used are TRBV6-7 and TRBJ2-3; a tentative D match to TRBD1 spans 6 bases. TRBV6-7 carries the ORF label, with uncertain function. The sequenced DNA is TGTGCCAGCAGTTACCCAAGACTTGATAAGGGGGCAGATACGCAGTATTTT. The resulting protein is CASSYPRLDKGADTQYF.